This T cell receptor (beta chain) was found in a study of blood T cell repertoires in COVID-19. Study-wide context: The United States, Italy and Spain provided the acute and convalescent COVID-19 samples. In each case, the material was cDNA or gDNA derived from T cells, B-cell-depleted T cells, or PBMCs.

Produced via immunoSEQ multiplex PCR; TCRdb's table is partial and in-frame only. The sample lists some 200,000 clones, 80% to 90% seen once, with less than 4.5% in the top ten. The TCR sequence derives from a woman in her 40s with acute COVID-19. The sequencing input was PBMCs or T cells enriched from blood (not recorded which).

Here the CDR3 DNA reads TGTGCCAGCAGCCAAGTTCGCGGGAGCTCCTACAATGAGCAGTTCTTC. It translates to CASSQVRGSSYNEQFF. The V and J genes are TRBV3-1 (or the pseudogene TRBV3-2) and TRBJ2-1; 7 positions agree with TRBD2. Trimming took 1 base from V and 0 from J; bases not matched to a gene: 3. The CDR3 sequence is 16 residues long. Germline CDR1 reads LGHDT; CDR2 reads YNNKEL (reference sequence).